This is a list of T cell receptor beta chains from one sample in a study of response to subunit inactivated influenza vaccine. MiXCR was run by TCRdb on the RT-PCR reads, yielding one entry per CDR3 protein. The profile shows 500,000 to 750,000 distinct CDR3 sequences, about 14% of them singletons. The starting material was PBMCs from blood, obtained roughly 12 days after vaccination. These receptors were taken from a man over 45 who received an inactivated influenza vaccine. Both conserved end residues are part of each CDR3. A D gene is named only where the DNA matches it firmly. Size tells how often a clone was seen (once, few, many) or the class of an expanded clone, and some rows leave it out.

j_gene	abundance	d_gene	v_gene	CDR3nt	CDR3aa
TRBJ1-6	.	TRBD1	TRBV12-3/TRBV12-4	TGTGCCAGCAGTTCGACAGGGGGCATTCTTGGATCACCCCTCCACTTT	CASSSTGGILGSPLHF
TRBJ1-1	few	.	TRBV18	TGTGCCAGCTCACCATTAGCCGGCCGGGGCACTGAAGCTTTCTTT	CASSPLAGRGTEAFF
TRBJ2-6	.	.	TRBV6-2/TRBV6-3	TGTGCCAGCAGCACCGGGACGGGAATAGGTGGGGCCAACGTCCTGACTTTC	CASSTGTGIGGANVLTF
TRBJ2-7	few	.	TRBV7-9	TGTGCCAGCAGCTTCGGAACATCGGACCCCTACGAGCAGTACTTC	CASSFGTSDPYEQYF
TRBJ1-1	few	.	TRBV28	TGTGCCAGCAGTTTGATGGGGTCGGCTGAAGCTTTCTTT	CASSLMGSAEAFF
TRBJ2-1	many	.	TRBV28	TGTGCCAGCAGTAAGAGCGGTACTTACAATGAGCAGTTCTTC	CASSKSGTYNEQFF
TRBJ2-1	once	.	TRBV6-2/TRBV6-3	TGTGCCAGCAGTTACTTTTCTCTAGATCCCTACAATGAGCAGTTCTTC	CASSYFSLDPYNEQFF
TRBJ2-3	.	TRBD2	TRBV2	TGTGCCAGGCGGACTAGCGGGAGTACAGATACGCAGTATTTT	CARRTSGSTDTQYF
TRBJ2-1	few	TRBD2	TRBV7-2	TGTGCCAGCAGCTTAGTAGCGGCTAGCGGGGTTAACAATGAGCAGTTCTTC	CASSLVAASGVNNEQFF
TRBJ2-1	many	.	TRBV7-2	TGTGCCAGCAGCTTAGCCGGGGGATTTAAGCATGAGCAGTTCTTC	CASSLAGGFKHEQFF
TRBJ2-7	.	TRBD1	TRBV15	TGTGCCACCAGCCCCAGGGGGCCTGTACGTGAGCAGTACTTC	CATSPRGPVREQYF
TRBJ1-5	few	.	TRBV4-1	TGCGCCAGCAGCCAAGATCATTCAGGGGTGAGTCAGCCCCAGCATTTT	CASSQDHSGVSQPQHF
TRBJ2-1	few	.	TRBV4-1	TGCGCCAGCAGCCTAAGCACTGAGCAGTTCTTC	CASSLSTEQFF
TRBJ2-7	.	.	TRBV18	TGTGCCAGCTCACCTGTGGGACGAATTTACGAGCAGTACTTC	CASSPVGRIYEQYF
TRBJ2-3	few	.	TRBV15	TGTGCCACCAGCAAGGCAGGAAATTCAGATACGCAGTATTTT	CATSKAGNSDTQYF
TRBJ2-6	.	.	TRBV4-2	TGTGCCAGCAGCCAAGTCAGCGCAAACTCTGGGGCCAACGTCCTGACTTTC	CASSQVSANSGANVLTF
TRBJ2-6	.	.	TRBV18	TGTGCCAGCTCACCGGAGAATTCTGGGGCCAACGTCCTGACTTTC	CASSPENSGANVLTF
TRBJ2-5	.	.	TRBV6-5	TGTGCCAGCAGTTACTCGAGACAAGTCCAAGAGACCCAGTACTTC	CASSYSRQVQETQYF
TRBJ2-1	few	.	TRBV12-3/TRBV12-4	TGTGCCAGCAGCTCCTCTAGCTCCTACAATGAGCAGTTCTTC	CASSSSSSYNEQFF
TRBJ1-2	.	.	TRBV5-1	TGCGCCAGCAGCCTGAGCGGGATCAACTATGGCTACACCTTC	CASSLSGINYGYTF
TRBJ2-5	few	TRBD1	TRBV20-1	TGCAGTGCTAACCCGACAGGGTTTCAAGAGACCCAGTACTTC	CSANPTGFQETQYF
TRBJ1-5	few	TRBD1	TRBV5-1	TGCGCCAGCAGCTTAACAGGGGAGAATCAGCCCCAGCATTTT	CASSLTGENQPQHF
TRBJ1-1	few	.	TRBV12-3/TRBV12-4	TGTGCCAGCACCCCGGCTAGGGGAAACACTGAAGCTTTCTTT	CASTPARGNTEAFF
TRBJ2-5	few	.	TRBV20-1	TGCAGTGCCAGCTGGTCGGGGACTCTAGAGACCCAGTACTTC	CSASWSGTLETQYF
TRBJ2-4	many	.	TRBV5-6	TGTGCCAGCAGCTTGGCCGGGACCGCCAAAAACATTCAGTACTTC	CASSLAGTAKNIQYF
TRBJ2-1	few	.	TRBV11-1	TGTGCCAGCAGCTTATTTGTCCTAGGAGACAATGAGCAGTTCTTC	CASSLFVLGDNEQFF
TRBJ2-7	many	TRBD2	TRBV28	TGTGCCAGCAGTTTCCCGGCGGGAGTAACCTACGAGCAGTACTTC	CASSFPAGVTYEQYF
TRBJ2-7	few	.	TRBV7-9	TGTGCCAGCAGCCACCCCAGCTCCTACGAGCAGTACTTC	CASSHPSSYEQYF
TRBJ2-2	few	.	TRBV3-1	TGTGCCAGCAGCTCAAACACAGGGGGGGCCGGGGAGCTGTTTTTT	CASSSNTGGAGELFF
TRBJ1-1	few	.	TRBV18	TGTGCCAGCTCACCATATACAGGCCCGAACACTGAAGCTTTCTTT	CASSPYTGPNTEAFF
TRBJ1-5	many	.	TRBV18	TGTGCCAGCTCACCAGGTAGCAATCAGCCCCAGCATTTT	CASSPGSNQPQHF
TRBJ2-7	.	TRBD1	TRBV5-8	TGTGCCAGCAGGAGGGGACAGGTATTCTCCGAGCAGTACTTC	CASRRGQVFSEQYF
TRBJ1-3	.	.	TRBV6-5	TGTGCCAGCAGTTACTCGCGGGGGCGATCGGGTGGAAACACCATATATTTT	CASSYSRGRSGGNTIYF
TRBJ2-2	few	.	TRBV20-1	TGCAGTGCTAGCCCCGGGACGAACACCGGGGAGCTGTTTTTT	CSASPGTNTGELFF
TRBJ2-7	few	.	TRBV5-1	TGCGCCAGCAGTCCTAAAGAAGGGGTAACCTACGAGCAGTACTTC	CASSPKEGVTYEQYF
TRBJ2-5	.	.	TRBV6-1	TGTGCCAGCAGTCTATTACAGGGCTTTGGGGAGACCCAGTACTTC	CASSLLQGFGETQYF
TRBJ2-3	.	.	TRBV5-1	TGCGCCAGCAGCACACAGGGTGGGAGCACAGATACGCAGTATTTT	CASSTQGGSTDTQYF
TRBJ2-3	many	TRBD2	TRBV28	TGTGCCAGCAGTGTAGCGGGAGGGTATTTTGAGACGCAGTATTTT	CASSVAGGYFETQYF
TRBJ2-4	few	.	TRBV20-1	TGCAGTGCTAGAGTTCCGGGAGAGGTTCAGTACTTC	CSARVPGEVQYF
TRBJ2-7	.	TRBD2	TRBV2	TGTGCCAGCAGTGTTCCGGCAGACCACCCGGGAGGATACTACGAGCAGTACTTC	CASSVPADHPGGYYEQYF
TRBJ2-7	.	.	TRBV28	TGTGCCAGCAGACCCAAAGAACTAATACGAAGGGAGCAGTACTTC	CASRPKELIRREQYF
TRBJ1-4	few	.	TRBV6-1	TGTGCCAGCTCGACACGGGAGAGGGGTCGGGAAAAACTGTTTTTT	CASSTRERGREKLFF
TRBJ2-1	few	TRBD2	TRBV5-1	TGCGCCAGCAGCTTGGCCCCCCCGGGTAGCGGGGTTGTGGGGGAGCAGTTCTTC	CASSLAPPGSGVVGEQFF
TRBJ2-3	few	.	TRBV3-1	TGTGCCAGCAGCCACACCCCAGCAACAGATACGCAGTATTTT	CASSHTPATDTQYF
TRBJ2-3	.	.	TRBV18	TGTGCCAGCTCACCACGTCGAGGGGGAGGAACCACAGATACGCAGTATTTT	CASSPRRGGGTTDTQYF
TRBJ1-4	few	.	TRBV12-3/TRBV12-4	TGTGCCAGCAGTTTTATCGCAGGGTTTAAGGCTGAAAAACTGTTTTTT	CASSFIAGFKAEKLFF
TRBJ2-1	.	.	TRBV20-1	TGCAGTGCTGCCACAGGGAATTCCCGCAATGAGCAGTTCTTC	CSAATGNSRNEQFF
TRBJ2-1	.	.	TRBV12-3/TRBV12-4	TGTGCCAGCACCGCGGACAGCCTCAATGAGCAGTTCTTC	CASTADSLNEQFF
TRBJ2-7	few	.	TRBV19	TGTGCCAGTAGTATAGACGGGGGTTTCTACGAGCAGTACTTC	CASSIDGGFYEQYF
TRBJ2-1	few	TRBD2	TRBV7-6	TGTGCCAGCAGCCTGGGACTATCCACTGAGCAGTTCTTC	CASSLGLSTEQFF
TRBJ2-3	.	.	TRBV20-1	TGCAGTGCTAGAGCACAGGACCACAACACAGATACGCAGTATTTT	CSARAQDHNTDTQYF
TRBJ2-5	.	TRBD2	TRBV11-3	TGTGCCAGCAGCTTATCTAGCGGGAGGTCGGGAGAGACCCAGTACTTC	CASSLSSGRSGETQYF
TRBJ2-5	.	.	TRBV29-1	TGCAGCGTTGAACCAGGGAATTTCCAAGAGACCCAGTACTTC	CSVEPGNFQETQYF
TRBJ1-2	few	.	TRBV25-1	TGTGCCAGCAGTAAGGGGTGGCGGTATGGCTACACCTTC	CASSKGWRYGYTF
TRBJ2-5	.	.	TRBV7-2	TGTGCCAGCAGCTTTGCGGGACCCCAAGAGACCCAGTACTTC	CASSFAGPQETQYF